The 15 T cell receptor beta chains in this list originate from one sample, sequenced in a study of Ad26.COV2.S vaccination and SARS-CoV-2 variants. Regarding treatment: some 20 received Ad26.COV2.S at low or high dose, single or two shots; about 5 received placebo; per-sample allocation not given. Sampling took place 63 days after the first vaccine or placebo injection. Profiled with immunoSEQ multiplex PCR; TCRdb holds only in-frame clones, not every one. The data hold under 500,000 clones, with about 92% observed a single time. The sequenced sample was peripheral blood, obtained in a trial of Ad26.COV2.S vaccine versus placebo. The receptor set was obtained from a person aged 18-65 years who received the Ad26.COV2.S COVID-19 vaccine or a placebo.

The chain joins TRBV28 to TRBJ2-7, with TRBD2 matching over 7 bases. The germline gives CDR1 MDHEN, CDR2 SYDVKM. This CDR3 region has 13 residues. V lost 6 bases to trimming and J lost 3 bases; unmatched junction nucleotides: 5. CDR3 nucleotide sequence: TGTGCCAGCAGAAAGGCGGGGGACTACGAGCAGTACTTC. Protein sequence: CASRKAGDYEQYF.

The gene calls are TRBV4-1 and TRBJ1-4; 9 bases fit TRBD1. The germline CDR1 and CDR2 sequences are MGHRA and YSYEKL. Unmatched junction bases numbered 4, after V lost 1 base and J lost 7 bases. CDR3 length equals 15 residues. CDR3 coding DNA: TGCGCCAGCAGCCAAGCACAGGGGGCACGTGAAAAACTGTTTTTT. Translation gives CASSQAQGAREKLFF.

This clone has just one count. J is TRBJ1-3 and V is TRBV7-2; perhaps TRBD1 as D (5 bases). In germline, CDR1 is SGHTA, CDR2 FQGNSA. The CDR3 sequence is 11 residues long. Trimming pared 6 bases from V and 8 bases from J, leaving 8 bases between. CDR3 sequence: CASSRGYTIYF. The DNA of the CDR3 is TGTGCCAGCAGTAGGGGATACACCATATATTTT.

This sequence joins TRBV5-5 and TRBJ2-5; D unclear. CDR3 length equals 12 residues. Germline V gene sequence: CDR1 SGHKS, CDR2 YYEKEE (reference sequence). Trimming removed 0 bases from V and 5 bases from J, with 5 bases in between. The CDR3 is CASSLVGETQYF. The CDR3 DNA follows: TGTGCCAGCAGCTTGGTTGGGGAGACCCAGTACTTC.

This clone was detected a few times. The chain has TRBV6-5 and TRBJ1-2, with TRBD1 matching over 7 bases. V lost 2 bases, J lost 5 bases, and 8 bases stayed unmatched. Germline V gene data show CDR1 as MNHEY and CDR2 as SVGAGI. CDR3 length equals 15 residues. The CDR3 protein is CASSYRDRVRYGYTF. CDR3 DNA sequence: TGTGCCAGCAGTTACCGTGACAGGGTTCGGTATGGCTACACCTTC.

The chain employs TRBV15 and TRBJ2-5; 14 bases map to TRBD2. Germline CDR1 reads LNHNV; CDR2 reads YYDKDF (reference sequence). The CDR3 loop spans 15 amino acids. Trimming cost V 3 bases and J 4 bases; bases outside gene matches: 1. DNA for the CDR3: TGTGCCACCAGCAGGACTAGCGGGGGGGCAGAGACCCAGTACTTC. This gives the protein CATSRTSGGAETQYF.

The rearrangement uses TRBV6-2 or TRBV6-3 and TRBJ1-6, with TRBD1 matching 7 bases. From germline, CDR1 is MNHEY and CDR2 SVGEGT. This CDR3 region has 16 residues. V was pared by 3 bases and J by 7 bases, with 9 bases of the junction left unmatched. The CDR3 sequence is CASSYSRTGLNSPLHF. CDR3 nucleotides: TGTGCCAGCAGTTATTCGAGGACAGGATTAAATTCACCCCTCCACTTT.

The chain couples TRBV4-3 to TRBJ2-6; 8 nucleotides match TRBD1. The J segment lost 4 bases and the V segment lost 4 bases, leaving 9 bases of the junction unmatched. CDR1 is LGHNA and CDR2 is YSLEER in the germline V gene. The length of the CDR3 is 17 residues. This CDR3 is CASSPDRGPGGANVLTF. In nucleotides, the CDR3 is TGCGCCAGCAGCCCAGACAGGGGCCCGGGGGGGGCCAACGTCCTGACTTTC.

This clone was observed once. In DNA, the CDR3 is TGTGCCAGTTCAGGGGGGCTAAATGAAAAACTGTTTTTT. Encoded protein: CASSGGLNEKLFF. V is TRBV7-8 and J is TRBJ1-4; 7 bases line up with TRBD1. Looked up from germline, CDR1 is SGHVS and CDR2 is FQNEAQ. V trimming: 9 bases; J trimming: 5 bases; junction bases outside the gene matches: 6. The CDR3 extends over 13 amino acids.

This clone appeared a single time. The J gene is TRBJ2-7, the V gene TRBV3-1 (or the pseudogene TRBV3-2), with D perhaps TRBD1 or TRBD2 (6 bases each). Trimming cost V 1 base and J 12 bases, with 16 bases left between them. Germline V lookup: CDR1 LGHDT, CDR2 YNNKEL (reference sequence). The CDR3 covers 13 residues. In DNA, the CDR3 is TGTGCCAGCAGCCAAGGAGTTCGGGGGCAAGGGTACTTC. Its translation: CASSQGVRGQGYF.

The V call is TRBV6-6, the J call TRBJ2-1; perhaps TRBD1 as D (5 bases). There are 13 residues in the CDR3. Germline V lookup: CDR1 MNHNY, CDR2 SVGAGI (reference sequence). With 4 bases removed from V and 6 bases from J, the gap between germline ends came to 10 bases. The CDR3 nucleotides read TGTGCCAGCAGTTCCGACAGCTTCAATGAGCAGTTCTTC. Amino acid sequence: CASSSDSFNEQFF.

A single count supports this clone. CDR3 loop: CASSVAGTGQPQHF. The CDR3 nucleotides are TGTGCCAGCAGCGTAGCGGGGACCGGGCAGCCCCAGCATTTT. The V gene is TRBV9, the J gene TRBJ1-5; the D gene is possibly TRBD1 (5 bases). CDR3 length equals 14 residues. The germline gives CDR1 SGDLS, CDR2 YYNGEE. Between the trimmed V and J ends, which lost 0 bases and 7 bases, there was a span of 11 bases.

The chain carries TRBV27 and TRBJ1-2, with D perhaps TRBD1 (6 bases). Trimming removed 7 bases at V and 3 bases at J, with 21 bases between. Germline CDR1 and CDR2: MNHEY and SMNVEV (reference sequence). The CDR3 is made up of 16 amino acids. The CDR3 nucleotides read TGTGCCAGCAATAGCCCAGATAACAGGGTTGACTATGGCTACACCTTC. Translated, it gives CASNSPDNRVDYGYTF.

The gene calls are TRBV11-2 and TRBJ1-2; D perhaps matches TRBD1 (6 bases). Germline V gene data show CDR1 as SGHAT and CDR2 as FQNNGV. The CDR3 runs to 18 residues. Trimming removed 5 bases at V and 2 bases at J, with 24 bases between. The CDR3 DNA sequence: TGTGCCAGCAGCCACCTAGACCCAGACAGGCCAGGGAACTATGGCTACACCTTC. It encodes CASSHLDPDRPGNYGYTF.

This rearrangement joins TRBV6-5 to TRBJ2-1; unclear D gene. The length of the CDR3 is 15 residues. Trimming removed 6 bases at V and 0 bases at J, with 12 bases between. The V gene's germline CDR1 is MNHEY and CDR2 SVGAGI. DNA of the CDR3: TGTGCCAGCAGCCTAGACCGCAGCTCCTACAATGAGCAGTTCTTC. Translated, it gives CASSLDRSSYNEQFF.